This TCR beta chain appears in the sequencing data of a study of T cell repertoires in cytomegalovirus infection. Study summary: Matching HLA type, along with CMV infection, was indicated by public TCR beta signatures.

V was clipped by 0 bases and J by 5 bases, with 16 bases between them. This CDR3 is 15 amino acids long. Germline CDR1 SQVTM, CDR2 ANQGSEA. Study-wide points: There were carriers of CMV plus the relevant HLA, and cumulative public TCR beta family frequency identified them. In two of eight donors, the top clonotype was HLA-C-restricted CMV-specific.

This clonotype was detected ten times or more. The antigen is not known. MiXCR, run by TCRdb on the reads, gives a single entry per CDR3 protein. Here the sample spans 450,000 to 550,000 distinct CDR3 sequences, approximately 15% being singletons. The clonotype was recovered from a human donor in good health (CMV status not recorded). Some clones in this sample may be carry-over from other donors' samples. Sequences were obtained from CD8+ T cells from PBMCs. The chain has TRBV29-1 and TRBJ2-5, with D tentatively TRBD2 (7 bases). The CDR3 spells CSVEERGLVMETQYF. In DNA form, the CDR3 reads TGCAGCGTTGAAGAGCGGGGGCTAGTTATGGAGACCCAGTACTTC.